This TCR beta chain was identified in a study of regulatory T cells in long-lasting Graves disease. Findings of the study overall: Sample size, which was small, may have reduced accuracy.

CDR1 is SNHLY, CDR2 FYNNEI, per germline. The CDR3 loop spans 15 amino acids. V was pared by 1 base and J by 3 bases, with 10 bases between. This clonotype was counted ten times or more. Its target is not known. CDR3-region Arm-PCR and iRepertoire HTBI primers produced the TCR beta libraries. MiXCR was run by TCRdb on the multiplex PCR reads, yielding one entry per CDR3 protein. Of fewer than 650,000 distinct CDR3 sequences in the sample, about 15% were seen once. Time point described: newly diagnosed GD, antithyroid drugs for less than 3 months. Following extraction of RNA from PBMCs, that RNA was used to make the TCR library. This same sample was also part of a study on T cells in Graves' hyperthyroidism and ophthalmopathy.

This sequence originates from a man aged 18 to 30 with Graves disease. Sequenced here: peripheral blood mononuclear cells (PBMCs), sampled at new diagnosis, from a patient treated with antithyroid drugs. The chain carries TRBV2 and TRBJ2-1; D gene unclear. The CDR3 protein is CASSEVPNNYNEQFF. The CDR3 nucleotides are TGTGCCAGCAGTGAAGTCCCCAATAACTACAATGAGCAGTTCTTC.